Listed below are T cell receptor beta chains from one sample, sequenced in a study of CD8 T cells in Susac syndrome. MiXCR was run by TCRdb on the immunoSEQ multiplex PCR reads, yielding one entry per CDR3 protein. This sample has around 140,000 distinct CDR3 sequences, with about 95% found just once. The sample was CD4+ T cells from PBMCs. All receptors come from a human donor with multiple sclerosis. The CDR3 runs from the conserved cysteine through the conserved F or W.

V gene | CDR3 protein
TRBV29-1 | CSVEGGTHGEKLFF
TRBV30 | CAWSGHGVDEAFF
TRBV20-1 | CSARQAGETQYF
TRBV28 | CASSFTGGVYTF
TRBV29-1 | CSVAVDTTTNEKLFF
TRBV27 | CASRSRVANTEAFF
TRBV7-8 | CASSLVVYYEQYF
TRBV25-1 | CASSDPGEAKNIQYF
TRBV3-1 | CASSLSGRAQETQYF
TRBV20-1 | CSAASGVYNEQFF
TRBV3-1 | CASSQGTGVNSPLHF
TRBV6-2/TRBV6-3 | CASSTSGSSYEQYF
TRBV9 | CASSGVAGGANVLTF
TRBV5-1 | CASSSPHRDGYTF
TRBV6-5 | CASSYAANQPQHF
TRBV24-1 | CATSDPRSISNIQYF
TRBV9 | CASAGGKWDGELFF
TRBV6-6 | CASNQGGRGETQYF
TRBV12-3/TRBV12-4 | CASRSRAFLDTQYF
TRBV7-8 | CASSLARDRAAEQYF
TRBV29-1 | CSDRQGTGGYTF
TRBV20-1 | CSAGTGDLLNTEAFF
TRBV4-1 | CASSQGFISGAGGGYTF
TRBV27 | CATRRAGYAGELFF
TRBV13 | CASSLQRGRVGSNQPQHF
TRBV3-1 | CASSQDRVPGELFF
TRBV7-2 | CASSLIFWGSSYEQYF
TRBV30 | CAWSLSGGTGQETQYF